Below are 6 T cell receptor beta chains sequenced from a single sample in a study of technical replicates of blood from a few donors. TCRdb's table, derived via immunoSEQ multiplex PCR, lists solely in-frame clones and lacks some. The sample holds about 75,000 clones; roughly 90% are singletons and the top ten take about 0.4%. The source material was T cells isolated from PBMCs. These receptors all stem from a human donor in good health.

This clone is a singleton in its sample. This chain uses TRBV28 with TRBJ2-3; the D gene is possibly TRBD2 (5 bases). CDR1 is MDHEN and CDR2 is SYDVKM in the germline V gene. The CDR3 extends over 15 amino acids. The V end lost 3 bases, the J end lost 2 bases, and 12 bases lay between the germline ends. The DNA of the CDR3 is TGTGCCAGCAGTTTCGCGGGTGTCCCCACAGATACGCAGTATTTT. Its translation is CASSFAGVPTDTQYF.

Here the CDR3 reads CASSSILALSYNEQFF. The CDR3 region has the DNA TGTGCCAGTAGTTCTATACTAGCGCTCTCCTACAATGAGCAGTTCTTC. The chain carries TRBV19 and TRBJ2-1, with 7 bases lining up with TRBD2. The V gene's germline CDR1 is LNHDA and CDR2 SQIVND (reference sequence). The V segment lost 5 bases and the J segment 0 bases; nucleotides outside the gene matches: 7. This CDR3 comprises 16 residues.

This sequence joins TRBV28 and TRBJ2-7, with D possibly being TRBD2 (5 bases). This CDR3 has 12 residues. The ends were cut back, 2 bases at V and 9 bases at J, with 11 bases in the middle. From germline, CDR1 is MDHEN and CDR2 SYDVKM. The DNA for the CDR3 is TGTGCCAGCAGTTTACGGGAAGCTAGGCAGTACTTC. Translation: CASSLREARQYF.

The chain employs TRBV11-3 and TRBJ1-1, with D perhaps TRBD1 (5 bases). In germline, CDR1 is SGHNT, CDR2 YENEEA. V was pared by 1 base and J by 5 bases, with 11 bases between. The CDR3 is made up of 14 amino acids. The CDR3 sequence: CASSLAGTGTEAFF. The CDR3 DNA is TGTGCCAGCAGCTTAGCCGGGACTGGGACTGAAGCTTTCTTT.

CDR3 loop: CATGVSGANVLTF. Written as DNA, the CDR3 is TGTGCCACCGGAGTCTCTGGGGCCAACGTCCTGACTTTC. The chain links TRBV11-3 to TRBJ2-6; no clear D. This CDR3 has 13 amino acids. The germline V gene encodes CDR1 SGHNT and CDR2 YENEEA. Deletions cut 10 bases from V and 0 bases from J, with 7 bases between. The whole variable domain, filled in from reference TRBV11-3 and TRBJ2-6, reads EAGVVQSPRYKIIEKKQPVAFWCNPISGHNTLYWYLQNLGQGPELLIRYENEEAVDDSQLPKDRFSAERLKGVDSTLKIQPAELGDSAVYLCATGVSGANVLTFGAGSRLTVL.

V usage is TRBV6-5 and J usage is TRBJ2-7, with 7 bases identical to TRBD1. CDR3 length: 15 amino acids. J lost 5 bases, V lost 1 base, and 8 bases had no gene match. Per germline, CDR1 MNHEY and CDR2 SVGAGI. In DNA, the CDR3 is TGTGCCAGCAGTTACTATGGGACAGAGCTTCACGAGCAGTACTTC. This encodes CASSYYGTELHEQYF.